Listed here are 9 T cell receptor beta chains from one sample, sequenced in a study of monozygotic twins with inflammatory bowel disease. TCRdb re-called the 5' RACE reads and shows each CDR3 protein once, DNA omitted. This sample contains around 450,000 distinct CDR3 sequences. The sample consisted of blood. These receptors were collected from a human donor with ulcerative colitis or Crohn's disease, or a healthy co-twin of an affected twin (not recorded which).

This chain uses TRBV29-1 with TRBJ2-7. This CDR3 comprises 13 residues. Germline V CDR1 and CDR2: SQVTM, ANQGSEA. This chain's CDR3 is CSVQDGGSYEQYF.

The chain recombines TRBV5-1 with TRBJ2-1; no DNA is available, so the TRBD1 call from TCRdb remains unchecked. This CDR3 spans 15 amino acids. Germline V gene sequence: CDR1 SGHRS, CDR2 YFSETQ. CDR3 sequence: CASSTPGQGNNEQFF.

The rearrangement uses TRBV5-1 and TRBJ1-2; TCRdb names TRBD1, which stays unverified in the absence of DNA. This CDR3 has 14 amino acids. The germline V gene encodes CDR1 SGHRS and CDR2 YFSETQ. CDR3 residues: CASSLSGDAYGYTF.

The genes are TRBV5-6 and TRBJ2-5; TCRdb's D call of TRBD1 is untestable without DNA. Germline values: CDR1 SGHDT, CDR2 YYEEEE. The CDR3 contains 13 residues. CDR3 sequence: CASRITGAETQYF.

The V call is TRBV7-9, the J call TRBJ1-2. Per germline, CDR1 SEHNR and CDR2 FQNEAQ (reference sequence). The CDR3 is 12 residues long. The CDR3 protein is CASSLAQDGYTF. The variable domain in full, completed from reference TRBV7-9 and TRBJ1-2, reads DTGVSQNPRHKITKRGQNVTFRCDPISEHNRLYWYRQTLGQGPEFLTYFQNEAQLEKSRLLSDRFSAERPKGSFSTLEIQRTEQGDSAMYLCASSLAQDGYTFGSGTRLTVV.

The chain's CDR3 is CSARDWQREADTQYF. The chain uses TRBV20-1 and TRBJ2-3; no DNA is available, so the TRBD2 call from TCRdb remains unchecked. The CDR3 spans 15 residues. Looked up from germline, CDR1 is DFQATT and CDR2 is SNEGSKA (reference sequence).

The CDR3 here is CASSMSQGMDTQYF. This rearrangement joins TRBV19 to TRBJ2-3; TCRdb's D call, TRBD1, is unchecked because there is no DNA. From germline, CDR1 is LNHDA and CDR2 SQIVND (reference sequence). The length of the CDR3 is 14 residues.

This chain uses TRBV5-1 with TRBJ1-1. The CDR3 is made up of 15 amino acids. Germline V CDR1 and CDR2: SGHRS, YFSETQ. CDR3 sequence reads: CASSSSHSMNTEAFF.

This chain's CDR3 is CASTYGGNTQYF. The chain links TRBV6-6 to TRBJ2-3; TCRdb indicates TRBD1, and absent DNA this call remains unverified. The CDR3 runs to 12 residues. Looked up from germline, CDR1 is MNHNY and CDR2 is SVGAGI (reference sequence).